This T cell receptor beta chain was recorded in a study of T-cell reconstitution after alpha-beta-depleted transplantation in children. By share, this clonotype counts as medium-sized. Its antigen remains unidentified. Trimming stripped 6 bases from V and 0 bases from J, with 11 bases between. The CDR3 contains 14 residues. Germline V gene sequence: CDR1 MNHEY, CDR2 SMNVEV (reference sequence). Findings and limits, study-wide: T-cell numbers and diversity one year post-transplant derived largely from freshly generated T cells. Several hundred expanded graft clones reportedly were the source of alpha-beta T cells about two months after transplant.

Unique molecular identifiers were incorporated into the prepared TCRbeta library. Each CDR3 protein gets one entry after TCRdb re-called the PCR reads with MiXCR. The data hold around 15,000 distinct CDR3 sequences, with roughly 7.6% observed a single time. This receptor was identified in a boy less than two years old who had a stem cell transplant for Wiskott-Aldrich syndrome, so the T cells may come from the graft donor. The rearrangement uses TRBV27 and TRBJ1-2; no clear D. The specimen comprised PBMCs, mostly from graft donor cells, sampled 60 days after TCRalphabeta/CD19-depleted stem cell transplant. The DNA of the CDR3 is TGTGCCAGCAGGCCCGACGAGACTAACTATGGCTACACCTTC. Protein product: CASRPDETNYGYTF.